This entry lists 9 T cell receptor beta chains sequenced from one sample in a study of tumor and adjacent non-tumor tissue in lung cancer. The template was RNA from unsorted bulk tissue. TCRbeta libraries were built with three rounds of nested PCR, modified from ARM-PCR. TCRdb itself ran the multiplex PCR reads through MiXCR, one entry per CDR3 protein. Of 60,000 to 90,000 distinct CDR3 sequences listed, about three quarters are singletons. Sequencing was performed on lung tumor tissue. The receptors come from a woman aged 50 to 60 with non-small cell lung cancer.

In its sample, this clonotype is medium-sized. CDR3 sequence reads: CASGSGRTYNEQFF. The CDR3 region has the DNA TGTGCCAGCGGGAGCGGGAGGACCTACAATGAGCAGTTCTTC. The chain is built from TRBV6-6 and TRBJ2-1, with 9 bases matching TRBD2. The CDR3 is 14 residues long. V shed 8 bases, J shed 2 bases, and the junction held 4 bases outside the gene matches. Germline CDR1 MNHNY, CDR2 SVGAGI (reference sequence).

The chain links TRBV12-3 or TRBV12-4 to TRBJ2-7; D is uncertain. There are 12 residues in the CDR3. V gave up 7 bases and J gave up 6 bases, with 13 bases separating them. The CDR3 bases are TGTGCCAGCAACATACCCGGCGGCGAGCAGTACTTC. The encoded protein is CASNIPGGEQYF.

In the case of this clonotype: One end of the junction is discordant with germline, which a read error may explain. The V and J genes are TRBV27 and TRBJ2-2; D perhaps matches TRBD2 (6 bases). Per the germline V gene, CDR1 is MNHEY and CDR2 is SMNVEV (reference sequence). The CDR3 has 13 amino acids. Here the CDR3 reads CASSTGDGGVLFF. CDR3 bases: TGTGCCAGCAGTACGGGAGATGGCGGGGTGCTGTTTTTT.

This chain joins TRBV11-2 and TRBJ2-1; 10 bases map to TRBD2. This CDR3 is built from 16 residues. Per the germline V gene, CDR1 is SGHAT and CDR2 is FQNNGV. CDR3 region: CRSSPGGLAGVGEQFF. CDR3 DNA sequence: TGTAGGAGCAGCCCAGGGGGGCTAGCGGGAGTAGGTGAGCAGTTCTTC.

Regarding this clonotype: At one boundary the junction diverges from the germline segment, which might be a read error. The rearrangement joins TRBV20-1 to TRBJ2-7; D uncertain. The CDR3 extends over 13 amino acids. Germline V CDR1 and CDR2: DFQATT, SNEGSKA (reference sequence). CDR3 in DNA: TGCAGTGATAGAGCTGGAGCAATCTGCGAGCAGTACTTC. It specifies CSDRAGAICEQYF.

As to this clonotype: Given the absence of the conserved phenylalanine or tryptophan at the CDR3 end, a read error is likely. The chain carries TRBV6-5 and TRBJ2-5; D not certain. Germline V gene sequence: CDR1 MNHEY, CDR2 SVGAGI. The V and J ends lost 5 bases and 4 bases respectively, with 17 bases between them. CDR3 length equals 15 residues. This CDR3 is CASSPLVTFPETQYS. In DNA form, the CDR3 reads TGTGCCAGCAGTCCCCTCGTGACATTTCCAGAGACCCAGTACTCC.

This clonotype was counted between two and nine times. Given a much more abundant clone one base away, this may be a read error. The chain couples TRBV5-8 to TRBJ2-3; D possibly corresponds to TRBD1 (6 bases). Germline lookup yields CDR1 SGHTS and CDR2 YDEGEE. The CDR3 contains 16 residues. CDR3 nucleotides: TGTGTCAGCAGCTTGGCCGGGACAAGTAAATCAGATACGCAGTATTTT. It specifies CVSSLAGTSKSDTQYF. Complete variable domain (other parts from reference TRBV5-8 and TRBJ2-3): EAGVTQSPTHLIKTRGQQATLRCSPISGHTSVYWYQQALGLGLQFLLWYDEGEERNRGNFPPRFSGRQFPNYSSELNVNALELEDSALYLCVSSLAGTSKSDTQYFGPGTRLTVL.

This clonotype was detected only once. Compared with germline, one end of the junction differs, possibly owing to a read error. The CDR3 DNA is TGTGTCAGCAGCTTGCGGCTAGCGGGAGTAGAGACTCAGTACTTC. Its translation: CVSSLRLAGVETQYF. The J gene is TRBJ2-5, the V gene TRBV5-6; 10 positions agree with TRBD2. The germline V gene has CDR1 SGHDT and CDR2 YYEEEE. This CDR3 is built from 15 residues.

This clonotype was observed a single time. The chain employs TRBV6-1 and TRBJ2-2; perhaps TRBD2 as D (5 bases). The CDR3 runs to 13 residues. V lost 6 bases to trimming and J lost 9 bases, with 14 bases between them. Germline lookup yields CDR1 MNHNS and CDR2 SASEGT. CDR3 bases: TGTGCCAGCAGGGACGGGAAGACCCGGGAGCTGTTTTTT. Translating gives CASRDGKTRELFF.